This T cell receptor (beta chain) was observed in a study of cytomegalovirus exposure and HLA in healthy donors (dated by TCRdb to the late 2010s). Notes on the research overall: According to an earlier analysis of 587 of the donors, some 170 million T cells yielded 117 million unique TCR beta sequences and 276 Gb of sequence data. Approximately 300 gigabases of sequencing data and around 85 million unique TCR sequences made up an early release that covered around 640 HLA-typed donors. Among the roughly 430 genotyped donors, around 81% belonged to the genetic ancestry cluster associated with self-reported Caucasian donors. The aim of the study was to test whether cataloging public T cell receptors could identify signatures of past pathogen exposure. The study profiled the T cell repertoires of 666 subjects by immunosequencing and related them to cytomegalovirus serostatus. In addition to the first cohort of around 670 subjects, a separate validation cohort of 120 different subjects was used. To predict cytomegalovirus infection status, the study combined high-throughput TCR immunosequencing, statistical association of individual TCRs with disease status, and machine learning. In a later analysis, previously published TCR beta repertoires from about 670 donors were re-analyzed and high-resolution HLA genotyping was added so that TCR occurrence patterns could be studied. Rather than drawing on any new phenotypic data, the later analysis identified candidate immune exposures from TCR beta sequences and the way those sequences occurred across donors. To decide whether each TCR beta V gene segment behaved as functional or pseudogenic, an earlier analysis of approximately 600 of the donors relied on high-throughput TCR beta sequencing. Alongside the repertoire data, information on donor age, sex, ethnicity and CMV serostatus was compiled. A later genetic analysis took genome-wide SNP genotypes for about 55% of the roughly 700 donors and used that subset as a discovery cohort. Every repertoire in the discovery cohort had been generated on one and the same sequencing platform. Both class I and class II loci were covered by HLA typing, at four-digit resolution. The number of typed donors differed by locus: about 620-630 for A, B, C, DRB1 and DQB1; 500 to 550 for DQA1; about 600 for DPA1; and around 450 for DPB1. Because of strong linkage in the cohort, roughly 5 DR-DQ haplotypes were treated as single units for association and clustering. On average, about 240,000 unique TCR beta nucleotide sequences were sequenced per donor among 398 genotyped donors of the cohort, with 15% to 20% of those sequences being non-productive.

What the work shows at the level of the full study, not this receptor alone: Over 15 rarely observed V segments, including chromosome 9 orphons, were excluded from the earlier analysis of a few hundred of the donors because counts were too low. The study listed 150 to 200 TCR beta chains as associated with cytomegalovirus. Across donors, most TCR sequences were observed very rarely, whereas some public TCRs were present in many individuals. In a later analysis, most CMV-associated TCR beta chains were found to appear HLA-restricted, with HLA associations seemingly driven largely by CMV exposure. In a later analysis, several top co-occurrence clusters were reported to appear linked to parvovirus B19, influenza, CMV and Epstein-Barr virus. CMV serostatus was the only immune exposure information available for the cohort. Because HLA typing was missing for some donors at each locus, association tests included only the typed subset. In a later genetic analysis, a missense DCLRE1C variant was associated with V-gene and J-gene trimming of TCR beta chains, and the association was replicated in an independent cohort. According to a later analysis, TCR association rates differed among HLA loci, with DRB1 alleles showing the most associated TCRs and HLA-C alleles showing the fewest. In this cohort, only TCR beta chains were sequenced, and detectable features were limited by the absence of alpha or paired-chain data. Specific HLA alleles were associated with roughly 16,000 TCR beta sequences at a false discovery rate of 0.05 in a later analysis. When HLA alleles, especially DR and DQ, strongly co-occurred, attributing TCR associations to individual alleles was difficult. A further reported finding was that TCR beta sequences accurately predicted the HLA-A and HLA-B alleles for most subjects in the first cohort. A few of the identified cytomegalovirus-associated TCR beta chains were confirmed in vitro to be specific for cytomegalovirus antigens. The classifier was reported to diagnose cytomegalovirus status with high specificity and sensitivity in both the original and validation cohorts. Because the 87-base-pair reads could not distinguish some IMGT-functional V segments, including TRBV6-2 and TRBV6-3, those segments were excluded. In a later analysis, HLA-associated TCR beta chains showed more clonal expansion and lower generation probabilities than non-associated chains that were equally common. According to a later genetic analysis, donors in an Asian-associated ancestry cluster had fewer N-insertions in productive TCRs than the approximately 650-donor mean. The sequencing pipeline was judged likely to have produced a cluster of highly shared sequence variants as a technical artifact. It was suggested by the authors that the approach could potentially be generalized to other disease states and immunological phenotypes. Sequencing depth was assumed to be roughly uniform across donors in the presence/absence analyses, though that assumption may not hold. Linkage disequilibrium might explain the correlated functional status among segregating V segments, but an unknown experimental factor could not be excluded. An earlier analysis of approximately 600 of the donors showed that most TCR beta V segments appeared in productive rearrangements either about 87% or about 30% of the time, which broadly matched IMGT annotations.

Relative to germline, V is 3 bases shorter and J is 7 bases shorter, with 20 bases between their ends. Looking up the germline V gene (reference sequence) yields CDR1 SGHNT and CDR2 YYREEE. From the cysteine up to the phenylalanine, the CDR3 has a length of 16 residues. Of all the DNA, just the CDR3 is kept, 48 bases in frame from base 1. The protocol used for the library was the immunoSEQ multiplex PCR assay. The multiplex PCR relied on a mix of 60 forward primers for TCR Vbeta segments and 13 reverse primers for TCR Jbeta segments. A multiplex PCR assay on genomic DNA amplified the CDR3 region of rearranged TCR beta genes. On the Illumina HiSeq System, the amplified TCR beta libraries were sequenced as 87-base-pair reads. The study's processing was this. A later analysis tallied 80 million to 95 million unique TCR beta chains across the 700 or so repertoires, and some 10 million of those chains were shared by two or more donors. To remove PCR and sequencing errors, raw reads were error-corrected and collapsed into unique sequences using a nearest-neighbor algorithm that merged closely related sequences. To assign V, D and J gene segments, CDR3 sequences were aligned to IMGT reference sequences. Each retained sequence needed at least a six-nucleotide match to both a V gene segment and a J gene segment. Rearrangements were classified as productive when the CDR3 lacked stop codons and remained in frame with V and J, and all other rearrangements were classified as non-productive. Following IMGT convention, CDR3 was defined as the stretch from the second conserved V-encoded cysteine up to the conserved J-encoded phenylalanine. Sequences without an unambiguous match to a single V gene segment were excluded from the earlier analysis of 450 to 650 of the donors. In an earlier analysis of more than 500 of the donors, a V segment was called functional when productive rearrangements were above 56.7%, and segregating when the standard deviation between donors exceeded 5%. A statistical classification framework was developed to diagnose cytomegalovirus status using the catalog of TCR beta chain sequences. A later analysis assigned V and J genes by comparing TCR nucleotide sequences with IMGT/GENE-DB human TR gene sequences. In a later analysis, CDR3 sequences and most-parsimonious VDJ recombination scenarios were assigned using the TCRdist pipeline. In a later analysis, each TCR beta chain was defined by its CDR3 amino acid sequence together with its V-gene family, and reads lacking a unique V-gene family were excluded. In a later analysis, 550 to 650 highly shared, low-generation-probability nucleotide sequences were removed to address suspected cross-contamination and a sequencing artifact. For each public chain, a later analysis derived a clonal expansion index from normalized ranks of inferred template counts within each repertoire. In a later analysis, generation probabilities were computed with a VDJ recombination model fitted to out-of-frame rearrangements, and the resulting probabilities were checked against IGoR. Hypergeometric tests were used in a later analysis to score TCR-TCR, TCR-HLA and TCR-CMV co-occurrence, with a repertoire-size bias correction applied to the TCR pairs. To estimate false discovery rates, a later analysis permuted the HLA or CMV assignments 20 times. In a later analysis, co-occurring TCRs were grouped with DBSCAN, and TCRdist sequence similarity was added when clustering was performed within HLA-allele-positive subsets. Repertoires with fewer than 30,000 or more than 120,000 public chains, plus five repertoires with anomalous nucleotide sharing, were excluded from co-occurrence clustering. The immuneACCESS repertoire file appears here via TCRdb, limited to in-frame rearrangements. These files lack a portion of the clones; in checked studies, under half of the deficit traces to unresolved V genes, and the cause of the others is not known. Clonal size and the V and J genes are those of that table, whereas D and trimming came from the DNA. The sample records about 120,000 clones, approximately 80% of which are singletons. The ten top clones hold 11% of the sample.

The cohort consisted of 650 to 700 healthy bone marrow donors. Cohort members were all nominally healthy when sampled, although unrecorded immune exposures were likely present. The donor was CMV seropositive and belonged to the group of 250 to 300 seropositive cohort members. Each donor provided a peripheral blood sample, and peripheral blood mononuclear cells were used for TCR beta sequencing. The Qiagen DNeasy Blood Extraction Kit was used to extract genomic DNA from the blood cell samples. With regard to this clone: There is no known antigen for this receptor. Nothing much larger sits one base from this clone, and base qualities are not available.

Sequenced sample: PBMCs. The clonotype comes from a man in his forties in good health and CMV-seropositive. This sequence uses TRBV5-4 and TRBJ2-1; the D region possibly corresponds to TRBD1 (7 bases align). DNA sequence: TGTGCCAGCAGCTCCATCGGCAGGGGGGACAGTAATGAGCAGTTCTTC. Its product reads: CASSSIGRGDSNEQFF.